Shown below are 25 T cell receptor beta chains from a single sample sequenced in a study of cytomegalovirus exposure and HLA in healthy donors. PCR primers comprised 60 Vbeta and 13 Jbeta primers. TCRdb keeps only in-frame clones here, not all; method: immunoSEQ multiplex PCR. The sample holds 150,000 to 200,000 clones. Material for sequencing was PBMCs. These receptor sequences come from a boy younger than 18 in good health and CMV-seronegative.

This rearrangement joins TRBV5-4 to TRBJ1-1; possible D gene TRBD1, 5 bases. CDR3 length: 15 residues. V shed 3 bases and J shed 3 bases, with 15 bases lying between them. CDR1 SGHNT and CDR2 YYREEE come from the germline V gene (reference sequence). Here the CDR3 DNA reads TGTGCCAGCAGCTCCCCCCGGGGGGACGACACTGAAGCTTTCTTT. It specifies CASSSPRGDDTEAFF.

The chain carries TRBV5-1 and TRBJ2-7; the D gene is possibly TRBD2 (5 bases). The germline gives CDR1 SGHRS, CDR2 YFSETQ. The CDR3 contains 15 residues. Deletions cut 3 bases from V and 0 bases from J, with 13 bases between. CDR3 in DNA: TGCGCCAGCAGCTCCCGGTTTGAGGGCTCCTACGAGCAGTACTTC. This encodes CASSSRFEGSYEQYF.

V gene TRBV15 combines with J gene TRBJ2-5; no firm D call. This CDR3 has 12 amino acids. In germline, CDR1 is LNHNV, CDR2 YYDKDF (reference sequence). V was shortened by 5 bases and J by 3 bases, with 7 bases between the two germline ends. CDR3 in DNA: TGTGCCACCAGCGCGGAGAAAGAGACCCAGTACTTC. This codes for CATSAEKETQYF.

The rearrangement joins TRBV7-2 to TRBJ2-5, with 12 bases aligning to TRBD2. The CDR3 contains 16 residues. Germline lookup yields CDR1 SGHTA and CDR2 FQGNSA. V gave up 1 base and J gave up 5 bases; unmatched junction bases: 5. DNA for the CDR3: TGTGCCAGCAGCTTAGAGCTAGCGGGGGGGCGGGAGACCCAGTACTTC. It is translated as CASSLELAGGRETQYF.

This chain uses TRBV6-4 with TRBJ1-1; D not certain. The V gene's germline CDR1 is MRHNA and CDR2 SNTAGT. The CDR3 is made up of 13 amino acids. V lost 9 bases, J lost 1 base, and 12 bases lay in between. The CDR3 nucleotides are TGTGCCAGTAGTAAGGCAGGGAACACTGAAGCTTTCTTT. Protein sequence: CASSKAGNTEAFF.

CDR3 residues: CASSLVNGQAEAFF. The CDR3 DNA reads TGTGCCAGCAGCCTTGTAAATGGACAGGCAGAAGCTTTCTTT. The chain carries TRBV5-6 and TRBJ1-1, with 7 bases aligning to TRBD1. This CDR3 spans 14 amino acids. The ends lost 4 bases at V and 8 bases at J; junction bases unmatched: 11. CDR1 SGHDT and CDR2 YYEEEE come from the germline V gene.

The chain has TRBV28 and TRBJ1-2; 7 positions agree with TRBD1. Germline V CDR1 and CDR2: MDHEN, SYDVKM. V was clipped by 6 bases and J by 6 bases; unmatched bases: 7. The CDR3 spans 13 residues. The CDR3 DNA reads TGTGCCAGCAGGAACAGGGGTGTGCATGGCTACACCTTC. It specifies CASRNRGVHGYTF.

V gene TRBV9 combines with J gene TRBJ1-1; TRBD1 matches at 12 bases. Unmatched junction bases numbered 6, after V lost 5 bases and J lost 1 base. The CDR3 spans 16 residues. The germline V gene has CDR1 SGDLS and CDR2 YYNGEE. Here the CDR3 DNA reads TGTGCCAGCAGTGCGGGGACAGGGGGCACGAACACTGAAGCTTTCTTT. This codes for CASSAGTGGTNTEAFF.

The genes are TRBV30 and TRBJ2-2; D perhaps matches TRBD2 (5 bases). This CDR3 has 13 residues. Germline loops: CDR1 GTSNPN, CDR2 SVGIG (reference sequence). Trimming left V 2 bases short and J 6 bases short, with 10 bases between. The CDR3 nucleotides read TGTGCCTGGAGTAAGCGGTCTGCCGGGGAGCTGTTTTTT. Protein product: CAWSKRSAGELFF.

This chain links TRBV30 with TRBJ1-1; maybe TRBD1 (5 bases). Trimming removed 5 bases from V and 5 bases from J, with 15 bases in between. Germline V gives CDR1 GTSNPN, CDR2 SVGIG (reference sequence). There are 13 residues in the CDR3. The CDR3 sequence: CAWSGTGVTEAFF. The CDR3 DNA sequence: TGTGCCTGGTCCGGGACGGGGGTTACTGAAGCTTTCTTT.

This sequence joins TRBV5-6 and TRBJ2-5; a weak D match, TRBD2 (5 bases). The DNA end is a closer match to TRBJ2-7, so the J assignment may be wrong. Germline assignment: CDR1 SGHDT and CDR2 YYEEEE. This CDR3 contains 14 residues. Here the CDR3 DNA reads TGTGCCAGCAGCTTCGGACTCATCTCTTACGAGCAGTACTTC. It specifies CASSFGLISYEQYF.

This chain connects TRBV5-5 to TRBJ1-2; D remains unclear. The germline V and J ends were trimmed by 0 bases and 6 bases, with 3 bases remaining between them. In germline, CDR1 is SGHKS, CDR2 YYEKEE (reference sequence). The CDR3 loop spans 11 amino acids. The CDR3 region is CASSLADGYTF. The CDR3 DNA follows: TGTGCCAGCAGCTTGGCCGATGGCTACACCTTC.

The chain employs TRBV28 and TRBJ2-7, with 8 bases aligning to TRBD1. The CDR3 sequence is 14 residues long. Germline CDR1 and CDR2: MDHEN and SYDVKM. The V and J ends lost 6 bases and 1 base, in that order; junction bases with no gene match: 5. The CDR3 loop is CASRLTGDSYEQYF. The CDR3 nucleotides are TGTGCCAGCAGACTGACAGGGGATTCCTACGAGCAGTACTTC. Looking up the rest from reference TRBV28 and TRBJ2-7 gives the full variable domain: DVKVTQSSRYLVKRTGEKVFLECVQDMDHENMFWYRQDPGLGLRLIYFSYDVKMKEKGDIPEGYSVSREKKERFSLILESASTNQTSMYLCASRLTGDSYEQYFGPGTRLTVT.

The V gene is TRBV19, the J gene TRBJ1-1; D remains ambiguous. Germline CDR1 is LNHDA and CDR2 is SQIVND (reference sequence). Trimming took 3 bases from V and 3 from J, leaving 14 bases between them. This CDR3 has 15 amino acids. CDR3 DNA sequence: TGTGCCAGTAGTATCCTTCCTCAGTCTTACACTGAAGCTTTCTTT. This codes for CASSILPQSYTEAFF.

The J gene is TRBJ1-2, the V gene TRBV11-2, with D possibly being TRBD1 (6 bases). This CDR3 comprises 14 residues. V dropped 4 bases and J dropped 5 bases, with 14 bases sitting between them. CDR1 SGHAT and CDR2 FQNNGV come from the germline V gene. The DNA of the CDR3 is TGTGCCAGCAGCTCCTCGGACAGCGAATATGGCTACACCTTC. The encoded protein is CASSSSDSEYGYTF.

The CDR3 loop is CASSPRTGFYEQYF. The CDR3, as DNA: TGTGCCAGCTCACCGCGGACAGGGTTCTACGAGCAGTACTTC. V and J are TRBV18 and TRBJ2-7; 8 bases agree with TRBD1. The CDR3 length is 14 residues. Looked up from germline, CDR1 is KGHSH and CDR2 is LQKENI. With V trimmed by 3 bases and J by 3 bases, 4 bases remained unmatched. The full variable domain, its missing parts supplied by reference TRBV18 and TRBJ2-7, is NAGVMQNPRHLVRRRGQEARLRCSPMKGHSHVYWYRQLPEEGLKFMVYLQKENIIDESGMPKERFSAEFPKEGPSILRIQQVVRGDSAAYFCASSPRTGFYEQYFGPGTRLTVT.

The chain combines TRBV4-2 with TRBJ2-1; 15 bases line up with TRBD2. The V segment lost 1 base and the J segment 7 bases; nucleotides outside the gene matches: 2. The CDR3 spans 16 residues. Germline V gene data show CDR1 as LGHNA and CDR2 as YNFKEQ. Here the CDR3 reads CASSQAGTSGGNEQFF. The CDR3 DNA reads TGTGCCAGCAGCCAAGCCGGGACTAGCGGGGGGAATGAGCAGTTCTTC.

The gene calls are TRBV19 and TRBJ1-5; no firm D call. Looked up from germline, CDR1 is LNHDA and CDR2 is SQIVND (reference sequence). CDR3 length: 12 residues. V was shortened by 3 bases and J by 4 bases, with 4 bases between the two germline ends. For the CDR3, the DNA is TGTGCCAGTAGTATGCGTAATCAGCCCCAGCATTTT. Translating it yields CASSMRNQPQHF.

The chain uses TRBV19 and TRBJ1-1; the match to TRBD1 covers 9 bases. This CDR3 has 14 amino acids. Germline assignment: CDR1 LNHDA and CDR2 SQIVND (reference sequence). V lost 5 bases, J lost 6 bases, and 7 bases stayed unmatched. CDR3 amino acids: CASSLGQGESEAFF. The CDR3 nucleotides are TGTGCCAGTAGTTTGGGACAGGGAGAGTCTGAAGCTTTCTTT.

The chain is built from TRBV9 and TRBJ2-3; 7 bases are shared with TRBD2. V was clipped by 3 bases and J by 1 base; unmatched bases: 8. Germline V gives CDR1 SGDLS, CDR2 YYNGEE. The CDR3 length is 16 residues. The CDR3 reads CASSALSGGRTDTQYF. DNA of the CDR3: TGTGCCAGCAGCGCCCTCTCGGGGGGACGCACAGATACGCAGTATTTT.

CDR3 sequence (DNA): TGTGCCAGCAGCCCCCCAAACGGCAGGGAAGGTGAAGAGACCCAGTACTTC. Translating it yields CASSPPNGREGEETQYF. J is TRBJ2-5 and V is TRBV9; TRBD1 is a possible D gene (5 bases). In germline, CDR1 is SGDLS, CDR2 YYNGEE. The CDR3 is made up of 17 amino acids. Trimming pared 4 bases from V and 3 bases from J, leaving 22 bases between.

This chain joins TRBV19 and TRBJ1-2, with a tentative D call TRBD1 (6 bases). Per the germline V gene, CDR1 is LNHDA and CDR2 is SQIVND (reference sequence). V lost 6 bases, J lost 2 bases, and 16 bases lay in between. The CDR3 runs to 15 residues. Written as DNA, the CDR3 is TGTGCCAGTAGCGATACAGGGCTTATCAACTATGGCTACACCTTC. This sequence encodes CASSDTGLINYGYTF.

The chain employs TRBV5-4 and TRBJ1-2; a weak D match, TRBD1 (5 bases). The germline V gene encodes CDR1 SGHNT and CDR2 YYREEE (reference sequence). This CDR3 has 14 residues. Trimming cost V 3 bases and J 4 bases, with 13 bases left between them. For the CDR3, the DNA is TGTGCCAGCAGCTCGGCGACAGACCCCTATGGCTACACCTTC. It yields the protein CASSSATDPYGYTF.

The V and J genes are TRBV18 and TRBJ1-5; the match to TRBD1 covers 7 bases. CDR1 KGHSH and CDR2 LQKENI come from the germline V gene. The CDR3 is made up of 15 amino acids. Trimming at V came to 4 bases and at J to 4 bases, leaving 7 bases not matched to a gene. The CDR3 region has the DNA TGTGCCAGCTCACGTGACAGGGAGGTTAATCAGCCCCAGCATTTT. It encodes CASSRDREVNQPQHF.

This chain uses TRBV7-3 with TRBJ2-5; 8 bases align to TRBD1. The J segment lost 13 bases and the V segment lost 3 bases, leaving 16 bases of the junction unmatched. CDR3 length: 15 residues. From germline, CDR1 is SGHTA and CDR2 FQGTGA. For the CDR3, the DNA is TGTGCCAGCAGCTTTGTAGGTGGGGGACAGGCCTCACTGTACTTC. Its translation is CASSFVGGGQASLYF.